This T cell receptor beta chain was identified during a study of tumor and adjacent non-tumor tissue in lung cancer. Across the study: There were fewer than 15 adenocarcinoma, a couple of squamous cell carcinoma and 1 small cell lung cancer cases. Each sample yielded roughly 4.2 million productive TCRbeta reads on average. Findings and caveats of the study: Significantly higher TCR diversity was found in tumor than normal lung.

Three rounds of nested PCR, following a modified ARM-PCR protocol, produced the TCRbeta library. TCRdb used MiXCR to reprocess the multiplex PCR reads, holding one entry per CDR3 protein. The sample lists under 140,000 distinct CDR3 sequences; over 75% were seen once. The template was RNA from unsorted bulk tissue. This CDR3 is built from 14 residues. Looked up from germline, CDR1 is SGHAT and CDR2 is FQNNGV. Comment on this clonotype: Antigen specificity is unknown. The junction departs from germline at one end; a sequencing error may be responsible.

The V call is TRBV11-2, the J call TRBJ1-6; 9 bases line up with TRBD1. Sequenced: lung tumor tissue. This TCR derives from a man between 65 and 79 years old with non-small cell lung cancer. CDR3 in DNA: TGTGTCAGCAGACAGACAGGGGGGTATTCATCCCTCCACTTT. Translated, it gives CVSRQTGGYSSLHF.